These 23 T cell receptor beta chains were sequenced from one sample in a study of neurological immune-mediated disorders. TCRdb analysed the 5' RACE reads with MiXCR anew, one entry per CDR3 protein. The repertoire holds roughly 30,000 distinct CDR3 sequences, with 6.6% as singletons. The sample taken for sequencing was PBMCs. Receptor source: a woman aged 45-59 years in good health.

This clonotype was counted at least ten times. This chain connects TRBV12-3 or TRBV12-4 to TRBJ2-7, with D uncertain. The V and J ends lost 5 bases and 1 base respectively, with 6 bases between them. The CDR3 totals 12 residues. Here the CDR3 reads CASSPGSYEQYF. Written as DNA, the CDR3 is TGTGCCAGCAGTCCTGGTTCCTACGAGCAGTACTTC.

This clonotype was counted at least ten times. CDR3 nucleotides: TGTGCCAGCAGCTTAGCGGGAGGCCGAACAGATACGCAGTATTTT. Translated: CASSLAGGRTDTQYF. This chain joins TRBV5-5 and TRBJ2-3, with 9 bases fitting TRBD2. CDR3 length: 15 amino acids. V lost 2 bases, J lost 3 bases, and 4 bases stayed unmatched. CDR1 and CDR2 from the germline V gene are SGHKS and YYEKEE (reference sequence).

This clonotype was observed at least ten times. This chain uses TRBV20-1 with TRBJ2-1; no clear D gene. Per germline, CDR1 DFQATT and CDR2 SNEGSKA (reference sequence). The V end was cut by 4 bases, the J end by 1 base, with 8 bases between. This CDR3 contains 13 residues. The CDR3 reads CSAKRTSYNEQFF. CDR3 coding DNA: TGCAGTGCTAAGAGGACGTCCTACAATGAGCAGTTCTTC.

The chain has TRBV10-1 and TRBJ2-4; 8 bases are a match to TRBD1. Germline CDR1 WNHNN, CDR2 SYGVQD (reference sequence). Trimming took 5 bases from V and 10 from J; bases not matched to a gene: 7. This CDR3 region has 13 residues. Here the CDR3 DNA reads TGCGCCAGCAGTACCGGGACAGGCTCGATTCAGTACTTC. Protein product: CASSTGTGSIQYF.

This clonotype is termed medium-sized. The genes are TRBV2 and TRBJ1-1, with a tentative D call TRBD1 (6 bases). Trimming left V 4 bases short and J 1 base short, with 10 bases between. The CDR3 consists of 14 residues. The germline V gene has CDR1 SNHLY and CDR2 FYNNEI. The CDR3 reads CASSATGSNTEAFF. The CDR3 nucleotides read TGTGCCAGCAGTGCTACAGGGTCGAACACTGAAGCTTTCTTT.

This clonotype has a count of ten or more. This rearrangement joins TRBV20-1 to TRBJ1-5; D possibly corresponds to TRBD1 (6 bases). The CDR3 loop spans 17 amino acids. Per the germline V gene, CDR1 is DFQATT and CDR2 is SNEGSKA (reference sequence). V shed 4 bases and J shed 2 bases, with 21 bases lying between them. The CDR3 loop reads CSATPGQKIGGNQPQHF. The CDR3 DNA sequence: TGCAGTGCTACCCCGGGACAAAAAATTGGTGGCAATCAGCCCCAGCATTTT.

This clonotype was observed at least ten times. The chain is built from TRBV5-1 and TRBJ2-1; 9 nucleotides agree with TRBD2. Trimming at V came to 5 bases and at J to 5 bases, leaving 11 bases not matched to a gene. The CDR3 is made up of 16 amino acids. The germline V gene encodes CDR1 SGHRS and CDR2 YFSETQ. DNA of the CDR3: TGCGCCAGCAGAAGAAGTAGCGGGAGTTTTAACAATGAGCAGTTCTTC. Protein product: CASRRSSGSFNNEQFF.

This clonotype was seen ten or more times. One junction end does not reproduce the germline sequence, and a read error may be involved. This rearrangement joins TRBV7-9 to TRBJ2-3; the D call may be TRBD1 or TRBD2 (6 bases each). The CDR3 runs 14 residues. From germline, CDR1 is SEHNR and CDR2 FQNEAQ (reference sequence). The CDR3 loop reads CASSAGHRVGYAHF. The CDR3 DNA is TGTGCCAGCAGCGCGGGACATCGAGTCGGATACGCCCATTTT.

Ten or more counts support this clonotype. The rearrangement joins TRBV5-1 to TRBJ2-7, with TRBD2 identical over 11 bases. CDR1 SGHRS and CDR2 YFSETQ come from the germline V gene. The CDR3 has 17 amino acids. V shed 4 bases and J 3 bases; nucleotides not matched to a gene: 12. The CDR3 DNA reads TGCGCCAGCAGCCCAGTGCTAGCGGGGGGCCCTCACTACGAGCAGTACTTC. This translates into CASSPVLAGGPHYEQYF.

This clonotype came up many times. This chain's CDR3 is CASTSGGGTEAFF. Here the CDR3 DNA reads TGCGCCAGCACCTCAGGGGGGGGGACTGAAGCTTTCTTT. V and J are TRBV10-2 and TRBJ1-1, with 7 bases matching TRBD1. V was pared by 7 bases and J by 5 bases, with 7 bases of the junction left unmatched. Germline V gene sequence: CDR1 WSHSY, CDR2 SAAADI. The CDR3 is 13 residues long.

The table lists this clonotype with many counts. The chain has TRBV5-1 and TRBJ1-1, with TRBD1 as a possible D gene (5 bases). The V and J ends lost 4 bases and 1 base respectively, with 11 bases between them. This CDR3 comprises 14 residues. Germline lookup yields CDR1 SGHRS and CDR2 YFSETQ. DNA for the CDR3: TGCGCCAGCAGCCGGGACGTGGGGAACACTGAAGCTTTCTTT. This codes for CASSRDVGNTEAFF.

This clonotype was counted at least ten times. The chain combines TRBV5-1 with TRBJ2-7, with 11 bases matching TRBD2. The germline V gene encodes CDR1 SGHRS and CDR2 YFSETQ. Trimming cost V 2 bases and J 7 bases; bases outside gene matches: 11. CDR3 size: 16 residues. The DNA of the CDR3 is TGCGCCAGCAGCTTAACGGTAGCGGGGGGGCCCTCGGAGCAGTACTTC. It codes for CASSLTVAGGPSEQYF. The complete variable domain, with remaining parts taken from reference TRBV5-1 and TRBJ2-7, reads KAGVTQTPRYLIKTRGQQVTLSCSPISGHRSVSWYQQTPGQGLQFLFEYFSETQRNKGNFPGRFSGRQFSNSRSEMNVSTLELGDSALYLCASSLTVAGGPSEQYFGPGTRLTVT.

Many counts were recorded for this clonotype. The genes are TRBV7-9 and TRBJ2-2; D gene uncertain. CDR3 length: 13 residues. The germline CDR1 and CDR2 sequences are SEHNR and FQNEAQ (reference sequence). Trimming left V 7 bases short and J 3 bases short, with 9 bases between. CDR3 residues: CASMGFHTGELFF. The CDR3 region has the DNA TGTGCCAGCATGGGATTTCACACCGGGGAGCTGTTTTTT.

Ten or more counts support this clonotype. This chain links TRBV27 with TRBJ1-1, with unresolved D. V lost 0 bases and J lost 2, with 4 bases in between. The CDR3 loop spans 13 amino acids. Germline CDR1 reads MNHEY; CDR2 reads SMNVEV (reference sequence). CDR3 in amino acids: CASSLSFNTEAFF. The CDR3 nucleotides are TGTGCCAGCAGTTTATCGTTCAACACTGAAGCTTTCTTT.

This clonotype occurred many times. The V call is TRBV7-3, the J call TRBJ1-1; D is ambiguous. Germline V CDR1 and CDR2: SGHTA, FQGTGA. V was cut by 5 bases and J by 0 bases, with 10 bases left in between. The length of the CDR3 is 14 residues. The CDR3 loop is CASSRPGMNTEAFF. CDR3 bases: TGTGCCAGCAGCCGTCCAGGAATGAACACTGAAGCTTTCTTT.

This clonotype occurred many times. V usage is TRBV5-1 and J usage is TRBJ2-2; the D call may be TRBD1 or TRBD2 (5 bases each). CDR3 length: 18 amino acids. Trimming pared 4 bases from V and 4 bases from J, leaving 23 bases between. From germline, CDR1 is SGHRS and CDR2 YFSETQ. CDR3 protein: CASSPMGVGGGGTGELFF. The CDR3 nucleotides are TGCGCCAGCAGCCCTATGGGGGTCGGTGGCGGCGGCACCGGGGAGCTGTTTTTT. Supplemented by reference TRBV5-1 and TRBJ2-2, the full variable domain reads KAGVTQTPRYLIKTRGQQVTLSCSPISGHRSVSWYQQTPGQGLQFLFEYFSETQRNKGNFPGRFSGRQFSNSRSEMNVSTLELGDSALYLCASSPMGVGGGGTGELFFGEGSRLTVL.

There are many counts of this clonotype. The CDR3 here is CASSVGSESYEQYF. DNA of the CDR3: TGTGCCAGCAGCGTAGGTAGCGAATCCTACGAGCAGTACTTC. The chain joins TRBV9 to TRBJ2-7; a weak D match, TRBD2 (5 bases). From germline, CDR1 is SGDLS and CDR2 YYNGEE. The germline V and J ends were trimmed by 0 bases and 1 base, with 8 bases remaining between them. CDR3 length equals 14 residues.

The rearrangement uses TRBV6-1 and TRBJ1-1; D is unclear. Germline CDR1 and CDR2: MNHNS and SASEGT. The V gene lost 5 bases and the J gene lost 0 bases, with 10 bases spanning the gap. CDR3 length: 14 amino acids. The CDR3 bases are TGTGCCAGCAGTCCTGGACCAATGAACACTGAAGCTTTCTTT. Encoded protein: CASSPGPMNTEAFF.

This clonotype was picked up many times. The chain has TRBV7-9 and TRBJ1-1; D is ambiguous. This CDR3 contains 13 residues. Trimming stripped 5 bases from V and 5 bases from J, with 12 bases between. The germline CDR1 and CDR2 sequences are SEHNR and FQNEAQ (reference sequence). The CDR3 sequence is CASSVGIGTEAFF. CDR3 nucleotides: TGTGCCAGCAGCGTCGGGATTGGGACTGAAGCTTTCTTT.

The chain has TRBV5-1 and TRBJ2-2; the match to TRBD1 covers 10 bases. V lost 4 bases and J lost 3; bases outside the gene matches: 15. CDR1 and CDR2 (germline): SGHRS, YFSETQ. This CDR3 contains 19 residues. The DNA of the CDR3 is TGCGCCAGCAGCCCTGACCCGACAGGGGGCGGATCCTACACCGGGGAGCTGTTTTTT. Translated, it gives CASSPDPTGGGSYTGELFF.

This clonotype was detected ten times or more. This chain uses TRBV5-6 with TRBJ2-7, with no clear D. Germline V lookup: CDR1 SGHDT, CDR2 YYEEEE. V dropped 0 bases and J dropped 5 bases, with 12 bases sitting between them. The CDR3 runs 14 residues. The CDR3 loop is CASSLDSTLDEQYF. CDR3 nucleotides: TGTGCCAGCAGCTTGGATAGTACTCTTGACGAGCAGTACTTC.

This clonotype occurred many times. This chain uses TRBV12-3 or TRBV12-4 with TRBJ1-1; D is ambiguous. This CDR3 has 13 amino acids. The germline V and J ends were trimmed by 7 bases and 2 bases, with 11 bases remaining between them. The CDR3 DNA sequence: TGTGCCAGCAACCGGGTCGGAAACACTGAAGCTTTCTTT. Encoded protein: CASNRVGNTEAFF.

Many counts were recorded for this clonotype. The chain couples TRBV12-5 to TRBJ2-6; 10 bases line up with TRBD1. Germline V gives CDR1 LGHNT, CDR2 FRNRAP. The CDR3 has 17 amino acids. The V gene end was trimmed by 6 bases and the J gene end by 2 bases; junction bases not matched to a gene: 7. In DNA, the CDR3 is TGTGCTAGTGGCGGGGACAGGGGTTTCACTGGGGCCAACGTCCTGACTTTC. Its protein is CASGGDRGFTGANVLTF. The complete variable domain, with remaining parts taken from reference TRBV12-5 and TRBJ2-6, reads DARVTQTPRHKVTEMGQEVTMRCQPILGHNTVFWYRQTMMQGLELLAYFRNRAPLDDSGMPKDRFSAEMPDATLATLKIQPSEPRDSAVYFCASGGDRGFTGANVLTFGAGSRLTVL.